These 18 T cell receptor beta chains came from one sample sequenced in a study of memory CD4+ T cells and cytomegalovirus serostatus. Profiling relied on immunoSEQ multiplex PCR, and the TCRdb table lists in-frame clones only, not all of them. The sample yields some 44,000 clones, over 70% seen once. Single viable CD3+CD4+CD8-CD45RO+ cells were sorted as the memory CD4+ T cells. Specimen: memory CD4+ T cells from blood. All receptors come from an adult in good health and CMV-seronegative.

The chain carries TRBV5-1 and TRBJ1-4; D is uncertain. Germline V gene data show CDR1 as SGHRS and CDR2 as YFSETQ. V lost 4 bases to trimming and J lost 8 bases, with 12 bases between them. CDR3 length: 13 amino acids. The CDR3 region is CASSPTLGEKLFF. The CDR3 bases are TGCGCCAGCAGCCCTACTCTGGGGGAAAAACTGTTTTTT.

The V gene is TRBV10-2, the J gene TRBJ1-2, with D perhaps TRBD1 (5 bases). This CDR3 spans 14 amino acids. CDR1 is WSHSY, CDR2 SAAADI, per germline. V gave up 1 base and J gave up 8 bases, with 14 bases separating them. The CDR3 bases are TGCGCCAGCAGTGAGTACGACAGCCTGGGCGGCTACACCTTC. Encoded protein: CASSEYDSLGGYTF.

This clone occurred a few times. The chain carries TRBV2 and TRBJ1-1, with 11 bases matching TRBD1. The V and J ends lost 11 bases and 5 bases, in that order; junction bases with no gene match: 13. CDR1 SNHLY and CDR2 FYNNEI come from the germline V gene. This CDR3 is 15 amino acids long. In nucleotides, the CDR3 is TGTGCCCTACGCTCGGGGACAGGGGGTTGGACTGAAGCTTTCTTT. Protein sequence: CALRSGTGGWTEAFF.

The chain uses TRBV14 and TRBJ2-7; no clear D gene. The ends were cut back, 6 bases at V and 3 bases at J, with 18 bases in the middle. The length of the CDR3 is 15 residues. In germline, CDR1 is SGHDN, CDR2 FVKESK. The CDR3 here is CASSLAAAPLYEQYF. As DNA, the CDR3 is TGTGCCAGCAGTCTCGCGGCAGCACCACTCTACGAGCAGTACTTC. The entire variable domain, with the rest obtained from reference TRBV14 and TRBJ2-7, is as follows: EAGVTQFPSHSVIEKGQTVTLRCDPISGHDNLYWYRRVMGKEIKFLLHFVKESKQDESGMPNNRFLAERTGGTYSTLKVQPAELEDSGVYFCASSLAAAPLYEQYFGPGTRLTVT.

This sequence joins TRBV19 and TRBJ1-2, with 8 bases that match TRBD1. Germline lookup yields CDR1 LNHDA and CDR2 SQIVND (reference sequence). The junction had 13 bases not matched to a gene; V was cut back by 5 bases and J by 2 bases. The CDR3 is made up of 17 amino acids. The CDR3 DNA is TGTGCCAGTAGTCTACGAGGGACAGGCGGCCTCAACTATGGCTACACCTTC. Encoded protein: CASSLRGTGGLNYGYTF.

This rearrangement joins TRBV29-1 to TRBJ1-2; 7 positions agree with TRBD1. Germline-derived CDR1 and CDR2 are SQVTM and ANQGSEA. The CDR3 runs to 13 residues. V dropped 5 bases and J dropped 6; count of bases not matched to a gene: 9. The CDR3 DNA sequence: TGCAGCGTTCGAACTACAGGGGATCATGGCTACACCTTC. Translating it yields CSVRTTGDHGYTF. Full variable domain (remainder filled in from reference TRBV29-1 and TRBJ1-2): SAVISQKPSRDICQRGTSLTIQCQVDSQVTMMFWYRQQPGQSLTLIATANQGSEATYESGFVIDKFPISRPNLTFSTLTVSNMSPEDSSIYLCSVRTTGDHGYTFGSGTRLTVV.

This sequence joins TRBV18 and TRBJ2-5; 10 nucleotides agree with TRBD2. Germline V gives CDR1 KGHSH, CDR2 LQKENI. The CDR3 has 17 amino acids. The ends lost 0 bases at V and 3 bases at J; junction bases unmatched: 7. DNA for the CDR3: TGTGCCAGCTCACCACCGGTTTGGACTAGCGGCGAAGAGACCCAGTACTTC. This codes for CASSPPVWTSGEETQYF.

This clone was detected only a few times. The chain employs TRBV7-9 and TRBJ2-7, with D perhaps given as TRBD1 or TRBD2 (5 bases each). The CDR3 sequence is 14 residues long. V was cut by 3 bases and J by 4 bases, with 13 bases left in between. CDR1 and CDR2 (germline): SEHNR, FQNEAQ (reference sequence). CDR3 DNA sequence: TGTGCCAGCAGCTTGGCAGGGACCGGTTACGAGCAGTACTTC. This translates into CASSLAGTGYEQYF. Drawing the rest from reference TRBV7-9 and TRBJ2-7, the complete variable domain is DTGVSQNPRHKITKRGQNVTFRCDPISEHNRLYWYRQTLGQGPEFLTYFQNEAQLEKSRLLSDRFSAERPKGSFSTLEIQRTEQGDSAMYLCASSLAGTGYEQYFGPGTRLTVT.

This clone was seen just once. The rearrangement joins TRBV15 to TRBJ2-5, with D possibly matching TRBD1 (6 bases). Germline lookup yields CDR1 LNHNV and CDR2 YYDKDF (reference sequence). Trimming pared 3 bases from V and 6 bases from J, leaving 11 bases between. This CDR3 spans 13 amino acids. Here the CDR3 reads CATSSERGKTQYF. CDR3 coding DNA: TGTGCCACCAGCAGTGAAAGGGGGAAGACCCAGTACTTC.

The chain recombines TRBV5-5 with TRBJ2-2; D ambiguous. Germline-derived CDR1 and CDR2 are SGHKS and YYEKEE (reference sequence). The ends were cut back, 2 bases at V and 8 bases at J, with 10 bases in the middle. The CDR3 sequence is 13 residues long. The CDR3 DNA sequence: TGTGCCAGCAGCTTAGGTGATGTGGGGGAGCTGTTTTTT. Protein: CASSLGDVGELFF.

The chain couples TRBV5-4 to TRBJ2-1; 12 bases agree with TRBD2. Germline assignment: CDR1 SGHNT and CDR2 YYREEE (reference sequence). The length of the CDR3 is 15 residues. V gave up 2 bases and J gave up 8 bases; unmatched junction bases: 5. The CDR3 here is CASSLLAGGGDEQFF. The DNA of the CDR3 is TGTGCCAGCAGCTTACTAGCGGGGGGAGGAGATGAGCAGTTCTTC.

In its sample, this clone was seen once. The rearrangement links TRBV10-3 to TRBJ1-4; TRBD1 is a possible D gene (6 bases). CDR3 length: 13 amino acids. Germline CDR1 is ENHRY and CDR2 is SYGVKD. The V end was cut by 6 bases, the J end by 6 bases, with 11 bases between. The CDR3 is CAIRAGEDEKLFF. CDR3 coding DNA: TGTGCCATCAGGGCAGGGGAGGATGAAAAACTGTTTTTT.

This chain uses TRBV9 with TRBJ2-7; possibly TRBD1 for D (5 bases). The CDR3 runs 14 residues. Germline assignment: CDR1 SGDLS and CDR2 YYNGEE. V lost 4 bases and J lost 3, with 14 bases in between. CDR3 nucleotide sequence: TGTGCCAGCAGCCTAACAGGTTCGGGCTACGAGCAGTACTTC. It specifies CASSLTGSGYEQYF.

This sequence joins TRBV27 and TRBJ1-6; D might be TRBD1 (6 bases). This CDR3 is built from 17 residues. Germline V gives CDR1 MNHEY, CDR2 SMNVEV (reference sequence). The V end was cut by 5 bases, the J end by 0 bases, with 14 bases between. The CDR3 bases are TGTGCCAGCAGTACAAACAGGGAGGGCTCCTATAATTCACCCCTCCACTTT. Encoded protein: CASSTNREGSYNSPLHF.

This chain links TRBV6-1 with TRBJ1-5, with a possible D match to TRBD1 (5 bases). CDR1 and CDR2 (germline): MNHNS, SASEGT. CDR3 length: 13 residues. V was pared by 8 bases and J by 9 bases, with 17 bases between. This CDR3 reads CASRRDGQGPQHF. The DNA for the CDR3 is TGTGCCAGCCGCCGGGACGGTCAAGGGCCCCAGCATTTT.

This clone has only one observation. The chain is built from TRBV11-2 and TRBJ2-1, with D possibly matching TRBD2 (6 bases). Germline V gives CDR1 SGHAT, CDR2 FQNNGV. CDR3 length: 12 amino acids. With 4 bases removed from V and 9 bases from J, the gap between germline ends came to 10 bases. CDR3 sequence: CASSSSSVEQFF. CDR3 coding DNA: TGTGCCAGCAGCTCCTCTAGCGTTGAGCAGTTCTTC.

The rearrangement links TRBV7-9 to TRBJ2-5, with D perhaps TRBD2 (6 bases). CDR1 and CDR2 from the germline V gene are SEHNR and FQNEAQ (reference sequence). The CDR3 length is 17 residues. The ends were cut back, 1 base at V and 2 bases at J, with 17 bases in the middle. The CDR3 nucleotides are TGTGCCAGCAGCTTAGGTAGGGAGGCGGGCCATCAAGAGACCCAGTACTTC. This encodes CASSLGREAGHQETQYF.

The rearrangement links TRBV4-2 to TRBJ1-1, with D unclear. V dropped 1 base and J dropped 0 bases, with 9 bases sitting between them. Per the germline V gene, CDR1 is LGHNA and CDR2 is YNFKEQ. The CDR3 is made up of 15 amino acids. This chain's CDR3 is CASSQGHGMNTEAFF. CDR3 DNA sequence: TGTGCCAGCAGCCAAGGACACGGGATGAACACTGAAGCTTTCTTT.